The 10 T cell receptor beta chains given below trace back to one sample, sequenced in a study of beta chain features in type 1 diabetes. Every isolated RNA sample was fully reverse transcribed, so sequencing captured expressed TCRB transcripts. Profiled with immunoSEQ multiplex PCR; TCRdb holds only in-frame clones, not every one. The sample includes around 350,000 clones, over 9.5% seen only once; the top ten take around 0.015%. Sequenced material: naive CD4+ T cells from blood. The source is a man aged 18 to 30 in good health.

To note about this clone: At the DNA level, this CDR3 is encoded by other sequences in the same sample as well. J is TRBJ1-5 and V is TRBV7-2; D is unresolved. The CDR3 is 14 residues long. Germline values: CDR1 SGHTA, CDR2 FQGNSA. The V and J ends lost 1 base and 0 bases respectively, with 4 bases between them. CDR3 DNA: TGTGCCAGCAGCTTAGTCGGTAGCAATCAGCCCCAGCATTTT. As protein: CASSLVGSNQPQHF.

The chain recombines TRBV5-6 with TRBJ2-3; TRBD1 aligns across 9 bases. The CDR3 totals 12 residues. Trimming cost V 3 bases and J 9 bases; bases outside gene matches: 2. Germline V gives CDR1 SGHDT, CDR2 YYEEEE. The DNA for the CDR3 is TGTGCCAGCAGCTCGACAGGGGGGACGCAGTATTTT. Its protein product is CASSSTGGTQYF.

V is TRBV5-1 and J is TRBJ2-5, with D possibly being TRBD2 (5 bases). Trimming left V 0 bases short and J 5 bases short, with 11 bases between. Germline CDR1 SGHRS, CDR2 YFSETQ. This CDR3 contains 14 residues. Here the CDR3 reads CASSLGQEVETQYF. CDR3 bases: TGCGCCAGCAGCTTGGGGCAGGAGGTCGAGACCCAGTACTTC.

The V gene is TRBV6-5, the J gene TRBJ1-5; D might be TRBD1 (5 bases). Germline CDR1 is MNHEY and CDR2 is SVGAGI. This CDR3 has 15 amino acids. V lost 6 bases and J lost 2, with 14 bases in between. The CDR3: CASSPRVFGNQPQHF. The CDR3 DNA reads TGTGCCAGCAGCCCCAGGGTATTCGGCAATCAGCCCCAGCATTTT.

This clone has just a few counts. V usage is TRBV7-3 and J usage is TRBJ1-1, with 9 bases matching TRBD1. Germline CDR1 and CDR2: SGHTA and FQGTGA. The CDR3 is 15 amino acids. J was trimmed by 5 bases and V by 5 bases; bases with no gene match: 9. DNA of the CDR3: TGTGCCAGCAGCCCCCAGGACAGGGGTATTACTGAAGCTTTCTTT. It codes for CASSPQDRGITEAFF.

The rearrangement joins TRBV10-3 to TRBJ1-5; D not certain. The CDR3 totals 12 residues. Germline V CDR1 and CDR2: ENHRY, SYGVKD. The V end was cut by 4 bases, the J end by 4 bases, with 5 bases between. The CDR3 nucleotides read TGTGCCATCAGTGCCGAGAATCAGCCCCAGCATTTT. Protein sequence: CAISAENQPQHF.

The chain has TRBV7-8 and TRBJ1-5; D unresolved. V gave up 2 bases and J gave up 5 bases, with 19 bases separating them. The CDR3 sequence is 17 residues long. CDR1 and CDR2 (germline): SGHVS, FQNEAQ. Written as DNA, the CDR3 is TGTGCCAGCAGCTTACCGCGATTTAAGAGGGAAGATCAGCCCCAGCATTTT. Its translation: CASSLPRFKREDQPQHF.

This clone was counted between two and nine times. V is TRBV7-2 and J is TRBJ2-7; TRBD2 aligns across 7 bases. Losses at the gene ends were 6 bases for V and 3 bases for J; bases not matched to a gene: 11. Germline CDR1 reads SGHTA; CDR2 reads FQGNSA. CDR3 length: 15 amino acids. The CDR3 protein is CASRPGGGNLYEQYF. The CDR3 DNA reads as TGTGCCAGCAGACCTGGGGGAGGGAACCTCTACGAGCAGTACTTC.

This clone was counted a few times. V and J are TRBV30 and TRBJ2-2; maybe TRBD2 (7 bases). The CDR3 has 14 residues. Trimming took off 5 bases at V and 1 base at J, with 11 bases between the two ends. Germline loops: CDR1 GTSNPN, CDR2 SVGIG (reference sequence). The CDR3 spells CAWGQRGNTGELFF. In DNA form, the CDR3 reads TGTGCCTGGGGACAGCGGGGGAACACCGGGGAGCTGTTTTTT.

V gene TRBV19 combines with J gene TRBJ2-1, with D perhaps matching TRBD1 (5 bases). Per the germline V gene, CDR1 is LNHDA and CDR2 is SQIVND (reference sequence). Trimming removed 3 bases at V and 3 bases at J, with 15 bases between. The CDR3 is 16 residues long. CDR3 sequence (DNA): TGTGCCAGTAGTATTGTAGGGGCCGAAAGCTACAATGAGCAGTTCTTC. It encodes CASSIVGAESYNEQFF.